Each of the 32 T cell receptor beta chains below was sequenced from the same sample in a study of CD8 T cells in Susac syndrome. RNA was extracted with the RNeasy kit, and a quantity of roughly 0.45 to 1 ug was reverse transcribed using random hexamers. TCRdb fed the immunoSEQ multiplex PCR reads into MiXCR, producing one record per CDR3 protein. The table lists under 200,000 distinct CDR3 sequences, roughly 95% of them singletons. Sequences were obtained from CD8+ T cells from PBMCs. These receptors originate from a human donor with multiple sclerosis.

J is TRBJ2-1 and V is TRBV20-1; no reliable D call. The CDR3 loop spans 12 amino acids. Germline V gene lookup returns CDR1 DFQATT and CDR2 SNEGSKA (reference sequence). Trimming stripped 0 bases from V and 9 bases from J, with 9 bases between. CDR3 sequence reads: CSARDLGVEQFF. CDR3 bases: TGCAGTGCTAGAGATCTTGGGGTTGAGCAGTTCTTC.

CDR3: CASSYQGWNEQFF. The CDR3 DNA reads TGTGCCAGCAGTTACCAGGGATGGAATGAGCAGTTCTTC. The rearrangement links TRBV6-5 to TRBJ2-1, with D tentatively TRBD1 (5 bases). Germline V gene lookup returns CDR1 MNHEY and CDR2 SVGAGI. The CDR3 totals 13 residues. V gave up 2 bases and J gave up 7 bases, with 9 bases separating them.

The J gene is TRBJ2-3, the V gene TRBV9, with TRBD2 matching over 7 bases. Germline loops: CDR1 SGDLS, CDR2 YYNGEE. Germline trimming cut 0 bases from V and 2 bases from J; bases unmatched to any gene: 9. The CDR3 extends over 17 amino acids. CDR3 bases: TGTGCCAGCAGCGTAGAAGGGAGGGGAGGACACACAGATACGCAGTATTTT. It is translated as CASSVEGRGGHTDTQYF. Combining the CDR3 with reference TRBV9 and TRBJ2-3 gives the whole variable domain DSGVTQTPKHLITATGQRVTLRCSPRSGDLSVYWYQQSLDQGLQFLIQYYNGEERAKGNILERFSAQQFPDLHSELNLSSLELGDSALYFCASSVEGRGGHTDTQYFGPGTRLTVL.

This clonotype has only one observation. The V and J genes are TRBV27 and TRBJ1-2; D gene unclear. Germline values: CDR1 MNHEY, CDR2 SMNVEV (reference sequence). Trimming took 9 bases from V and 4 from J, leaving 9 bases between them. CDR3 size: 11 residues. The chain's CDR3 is CASGMSYGYTF. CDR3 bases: TGTGCCAGTGGGATGAGCTATGGCTACACCTTC.

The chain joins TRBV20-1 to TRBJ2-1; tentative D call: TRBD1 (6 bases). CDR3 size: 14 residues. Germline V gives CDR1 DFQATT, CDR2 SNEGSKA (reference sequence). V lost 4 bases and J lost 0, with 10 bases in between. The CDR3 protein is CSANRVSSYNEQFF. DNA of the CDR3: TGCAGTGCTAACAGGGTTAGCTCCTACAATGAGCAGTTCTTC.

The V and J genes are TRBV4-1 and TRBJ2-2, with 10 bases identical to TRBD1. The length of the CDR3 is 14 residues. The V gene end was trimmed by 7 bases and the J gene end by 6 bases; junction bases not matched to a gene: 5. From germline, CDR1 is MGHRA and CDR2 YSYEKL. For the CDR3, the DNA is TGCGCCAGCATGAAAGGGACAGGGGCCGGGGAGCTGTTTTTT. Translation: CASMKGTGAGELFF.

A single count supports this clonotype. In DNA, the CDR3 is TGCAGTGCTAGAGAGTTTCGGGGGAATGAGCAGTTCTTC. Encoded protein: CSAREFRGNEQFF. The rearrangement joins TRBV20-1 to TRBJ2-1; weak D call: TRBD2 (6 bases). The CDR3 contains 13 residues. Germline assignment: CDR1 DFQATT and CDR2 SNEGSKA (reference sequence). V lost 0 bases and J 7 bases, leaving 10 bases between the germline ends.

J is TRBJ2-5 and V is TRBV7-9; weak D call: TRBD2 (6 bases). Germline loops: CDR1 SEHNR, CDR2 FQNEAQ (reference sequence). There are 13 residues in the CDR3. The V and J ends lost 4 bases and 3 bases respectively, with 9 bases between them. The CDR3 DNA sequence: TGTGCCAGCAGCTGGGGGGTCGAAGAGACCCAGTACTTC. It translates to CASSWGVEETQYF.

CDR3: CASSQRQGVDEQFF. The CDR3 nucleotides are TGTGCCAGCAGCCAACGACAGGGGGTTGATGAGCAGTTCTTC. The V gene is TRBV4-2, the J gene TRBJ2-1, with 9 nucleotides matching TRBD1. The V and J ends lost 2 bases and 8 bases, in that order; junction bases with no gene match: 4. Germline V gene sequence: CDR1 LGHNA, CDR2 YNFKEQ. The CDR3 has 14 amino acids.

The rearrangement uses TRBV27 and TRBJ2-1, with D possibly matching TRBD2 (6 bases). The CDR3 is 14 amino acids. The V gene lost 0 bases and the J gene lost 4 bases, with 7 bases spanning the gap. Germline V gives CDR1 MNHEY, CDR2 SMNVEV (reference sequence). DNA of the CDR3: TGTGCCAGCAGTTTATCGGGACTTTACAATGAGCAGTTCTTC. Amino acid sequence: CASSLSGLYNEQFF.

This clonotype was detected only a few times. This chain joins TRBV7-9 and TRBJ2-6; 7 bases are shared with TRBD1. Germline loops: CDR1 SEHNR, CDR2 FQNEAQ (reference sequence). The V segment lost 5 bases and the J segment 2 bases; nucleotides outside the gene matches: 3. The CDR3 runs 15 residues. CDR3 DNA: TGTGCCAGCAGCCCGCAGGGGGCTGGGGCCAACGTCCTGACTTTC. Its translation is CASSPQGAGANVLTF.

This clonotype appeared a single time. In nucleotides, the CDR3 is TGCGCCTGCACCTGGGCTAGCGGGAGGACAGATACGCAGTATTTT. Protein product: CACTWASGRTDTQYF. The rearrangement joins TRBV5-1 to TRBJ2-3, with 11 nucleotides matching TRBD2. CDR1 is SGHRS and CDR2 is YFSETQ in the germline V gene. The CDR3 runs to 15 residues. J was trimmed by 3 bases and V by 10 bases; bases with no gene match: 10.

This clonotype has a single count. CDR3 sequence (DNA): TGTGCCAGCAGTTATGGACAGGGTTCCAATGAGCAGTTCTTC. The encoded protein is CASSYGQGSNEQFF. The rearrangement links TRBV6-5 to TRBJ2-1; TRBD1 matches 8 bases. The CDR3 consists of 14 residues. From germline, CDR1 is MNHEY and CDR2 SVGAGI. The V segment lost 3 bases and the J segment 6 bases; nucleotides outside the gene matches: 4.

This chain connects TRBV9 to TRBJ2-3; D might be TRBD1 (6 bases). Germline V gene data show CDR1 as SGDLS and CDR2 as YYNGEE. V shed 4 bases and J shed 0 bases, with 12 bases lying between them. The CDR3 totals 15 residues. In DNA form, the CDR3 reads TGTGCCAGCAGCATGACAGGTTATAGCACAGATACGCAGTATTTT. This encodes CASSMTGYSTDTQYF.

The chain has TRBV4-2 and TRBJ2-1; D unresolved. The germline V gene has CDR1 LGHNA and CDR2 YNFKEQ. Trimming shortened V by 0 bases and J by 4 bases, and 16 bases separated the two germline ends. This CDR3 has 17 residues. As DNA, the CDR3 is TGTGCCAGCAGCCAAGATCGGTCAAGGGTTTATTACAATGAGCAGTTCTTC. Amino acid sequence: CASSQDRSRVYYNEQFF.

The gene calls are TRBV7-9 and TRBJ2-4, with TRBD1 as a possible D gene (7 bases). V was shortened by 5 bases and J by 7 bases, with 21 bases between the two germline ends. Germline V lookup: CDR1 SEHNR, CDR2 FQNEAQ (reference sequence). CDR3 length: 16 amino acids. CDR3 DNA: TGTGCCAGCAGCCCCCAGGGGGGCAGGTTGCCGAACATTCAGTACTTC. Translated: CASSPQGGRLPNIQYF.

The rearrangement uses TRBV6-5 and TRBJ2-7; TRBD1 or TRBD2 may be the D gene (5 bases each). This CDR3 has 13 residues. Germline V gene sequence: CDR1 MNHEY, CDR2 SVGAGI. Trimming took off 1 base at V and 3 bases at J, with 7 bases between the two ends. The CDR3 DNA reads TGTGCCAGCAGTTACTTTGGGGGCTACGAGCAGTACTTC. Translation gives CASSYFGGYEQYF.

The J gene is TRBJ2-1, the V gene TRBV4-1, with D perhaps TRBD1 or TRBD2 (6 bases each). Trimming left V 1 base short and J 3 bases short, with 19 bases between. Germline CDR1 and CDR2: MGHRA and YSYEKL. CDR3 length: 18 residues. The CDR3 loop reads CASSQASQGTQLYNEQFF. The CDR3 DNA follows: TGCGCCAGCAGCCAAGCCTCTCAGGGGACTCAACTCTACAATGAGCAGTTCTTC.

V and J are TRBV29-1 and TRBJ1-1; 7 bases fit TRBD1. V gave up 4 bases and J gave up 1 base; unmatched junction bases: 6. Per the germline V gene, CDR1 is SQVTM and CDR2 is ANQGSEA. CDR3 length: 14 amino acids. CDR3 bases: TGCAGCGTTGTGGCAGGGGGAGCGAACACTGAAGCTTTCTTT. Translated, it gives CSVVAGGANTEAFF.

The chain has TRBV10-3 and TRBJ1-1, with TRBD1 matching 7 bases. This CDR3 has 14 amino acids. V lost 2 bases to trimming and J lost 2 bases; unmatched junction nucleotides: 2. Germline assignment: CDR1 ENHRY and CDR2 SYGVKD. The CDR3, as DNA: TGTGCCATCAGTGAGACAGGGGCAAACACTGAAGCTTTCTTT. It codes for CAISETGANTEAFF.

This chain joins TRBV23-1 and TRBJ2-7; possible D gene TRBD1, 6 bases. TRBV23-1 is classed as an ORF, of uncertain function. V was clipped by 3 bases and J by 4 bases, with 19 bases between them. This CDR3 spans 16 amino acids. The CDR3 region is CASSQHRQVGDYEQYF. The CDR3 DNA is TGCGCCAGCAGTCAGCATCGACAGGTGGGGGATTACGAGCAGTACTTC.

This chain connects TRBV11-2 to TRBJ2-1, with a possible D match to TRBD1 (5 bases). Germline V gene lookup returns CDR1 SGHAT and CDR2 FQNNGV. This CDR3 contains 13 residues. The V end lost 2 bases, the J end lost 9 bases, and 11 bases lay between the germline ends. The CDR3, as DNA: TGTGCCAGCAGCTTACATGTAAGGGGTGAGCAGTTCTTC. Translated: CASSLHVRGEQFF.

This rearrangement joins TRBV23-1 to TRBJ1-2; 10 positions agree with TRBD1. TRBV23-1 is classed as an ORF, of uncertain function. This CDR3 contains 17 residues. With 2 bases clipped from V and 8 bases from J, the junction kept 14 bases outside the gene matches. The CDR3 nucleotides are TGCGCCAGCAGTCAAGCTTCGACAGGGGGCCGCCGAGGGGGCTACACCTTC. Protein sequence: CASSQASTGGRRGGYTF.

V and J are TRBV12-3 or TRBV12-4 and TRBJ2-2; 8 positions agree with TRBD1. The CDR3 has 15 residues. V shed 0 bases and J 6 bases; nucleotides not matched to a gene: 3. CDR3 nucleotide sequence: TGTGCCAGCAGTTTAGCGCACAGGGGGTCCGGGGAGCTGTTTTTT. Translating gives CASSLAHRGSGELFF.

CDR3 protein: CASSYYTGELFF. Written as DNA, the CDR3 is TGTGCCAGCAGTTATTACACCGGGGAGCTGTTTTTT. The chain uses TRBV6-2 or TRBV6-3 and TRBJ2-2; D ambiguous. CDR1 is MNHEY, CDR2 SVGEGT, per germline. V lost 3 bases and J 3 bases, leaving 2 bases between the germline ends. The CDR3 is made up of 12 amino acids.

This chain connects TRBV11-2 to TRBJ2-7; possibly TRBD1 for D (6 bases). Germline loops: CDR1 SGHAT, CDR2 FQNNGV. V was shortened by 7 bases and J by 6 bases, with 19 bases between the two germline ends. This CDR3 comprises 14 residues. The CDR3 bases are TGTGCCAGCATCTTCAAACAGGGATGGGGCGAGCAGTACTTC. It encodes CASIFKQGWGEQYF. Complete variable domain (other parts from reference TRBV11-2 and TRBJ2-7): EAGVAQSPRYKIIEKRQSVAFWCNPISGHATLYWYQQILGQGPKLLIQFQNNGVVDDSQLPKDRFSAERLKGVDSTLKIQPAKLEDSAVYLCASIFKQGWGEQYFGPGTRLTVT.

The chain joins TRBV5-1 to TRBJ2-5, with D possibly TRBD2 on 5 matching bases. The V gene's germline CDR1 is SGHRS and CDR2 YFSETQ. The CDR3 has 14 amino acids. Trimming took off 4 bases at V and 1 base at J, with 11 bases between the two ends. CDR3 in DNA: TGCGCCAGCAGCCCACCGGGATTCCAAGAGACCCAGTACTTC. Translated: CASSPPGFQETQYF.

The CDR3, as DNA: TGCAGCGTTGACAGCCGGGTACTCTACGAGCAGTACTTC. This codes for CSVDSRVLYEQYF. The J gene is TRBJ2-7, the V gene TRBV29-1; D call uncertain. The CDR3 covers 13 residues. V was trimmed by 3 bases and J by 3 bases, leaving 12 bases between them. Germline CDR1 is SQVTM and CDR2 is ANQGSEA.

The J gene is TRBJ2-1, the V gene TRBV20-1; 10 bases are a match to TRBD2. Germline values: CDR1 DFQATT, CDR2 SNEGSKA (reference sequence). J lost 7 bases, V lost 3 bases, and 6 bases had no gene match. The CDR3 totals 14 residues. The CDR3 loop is CSARLSSGSNEQFF. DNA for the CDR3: TGCAGTGCTAGGTTGTCTAGCGGGAGTAATGAGCAGTTCTTC.

In DNA, the CDR3 is TGTGCCAGCAGCCAAGAAAGGTCTAACACCGGGGAGCTGTTTTTT. Its protein is CASSQERSNTGELFF. V gene TRBV3-1 combines with J gene TRBJ2-2, with D uncertain. This CDR3 contains 15 residues. Germline loops: CDR1 LGHDT, CDR2 YNNKEL (reference sequence). Between the trimmed V and J ends, which lost 0 bases and 2 bases, there was a span of 7 bases.

The CDR3 coding sequence is TGTGCCAGCAGCCGGGGCCTCCCGGGAGATACGCAGTATTTT. Its protein is CASSRGLPGDTQYF. The chain recombines TRBV3-1 with TRBJ2-3; possible D gene TRBD1, 5 bases. Germline V gene lookup returns CDR1 LGHDT and CDR2 YNNKEL (reference sequence). Trimming stripped 4 bases from V and 5 bases from J, with 13 bases between. The CDR3 is 14 residues long.

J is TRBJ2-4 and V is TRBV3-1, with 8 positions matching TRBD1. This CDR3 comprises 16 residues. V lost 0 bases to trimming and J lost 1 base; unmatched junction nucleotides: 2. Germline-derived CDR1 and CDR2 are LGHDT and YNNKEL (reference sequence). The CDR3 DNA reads TGTGCCAGCAGCCAAGAACAGGGGGAGGCCAAAAACATTCAGTACTTC. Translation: CASSQEQGEAKNIQYF.